This note documents a single T cell receptor (beta chain) sequence. The sample comes from a study of blood T cell repertoires in COVID-19. Germline V gene data show CDR1 as SGHDT and CDR2 as YYEEEE. V lost 0 bases and J lost 3, with 7 bases in between. This CDR3 is 14 amino acids long. Generated by immunoSEQ multiplex PCR, the TCRdb table keeps only in-frame clones and is missing some. The sample holds about 360,000 clones, roughly 86% seen once. The sample comprised peripheral blood. The origin of this receptor is a human donor with acute or convalescent COVID-19. The donor label of this sample is uncertain. The gene calls are TRBV5-6 and TRBJ2-1; unclear D gene. The CDR3 nucleotides are TGTGCCAGCAGCTTGGGGCTTCTCTACAATGAGCAGTTCTTC. Translation gives CASSLGLLYNEQFF.